Listed below are T cell receptor beta chains from one sample, sequenced in a study of breast tumors, draining lymph nodes, adjacent tissues. TCRdb fed the multiplex PCR reads into MiXCR, producing one record per CDR3 protein. This table holds fewer than 140,000 distinct CDR3 sequences, around 30% found once. Sequencing was performed on axillary lymph node tissue. The source is a female donor with breast cancer. Some clones in this sample may be carry-over from other donors' samples. Each CDR3 is given with its conserved first and last residue. The D gene is left open where the match is weak. Part of the rows lack a size; the others show once, few, many or a class for expanded clones.

D gene: .
J gene: TRBJ2-6
clone size: .
V gene: TRBV7-8
CDR3 protein: CASSLKTALSSGANVLTF
CDR3 DNA: TGTGCCAGCAGCTTAAAGACAGCGCTCAGCTCTGGGGCCAACGTCCTGACTTTC

D gene: TRBD2
J gene: TRBJ2-1
clone size: .
V gene: TRBV6-5
CDR3 protein: CASSSSLAGVNNEQFF
CDR3 DNA: TGTGCCAGCAGCTCCTCGCTAGCGGGAGTCAACAATGAGCAGTTCTTC

D gene: .
J gene: TRBJ2-7
clone size: many
V gene: TRBV19
CDR3 protein: CARYDTFSYEQYF
CDR3 DNA: TGTGCCAGATACGACACATTCTCCTACGAGCAGTACTTC

D gene: .
J gene: TRBJ1-2
clone size: many
V gene: TRBV6-5
CDR3 protein: CASSRLRQYYGYTF
CDR3 DNA: TGTGCCAGCAGTCGATTAAGACAGTACTATGGCTACACCTTC

D gene: .
J gene: TRBJ1-2
clone size: many
V gene: TRBV28
CDR3 protein: CASTATALNGYTF
CDR3 DNA: TGTGCCAGCACGGCGACAGCGCTCAATGGCTACACCTTC

D gene: TRBD2
J gene: TRBJ2-2
clone size: .
V gene: TRBV24-1
CDR3 protein: CATSDGTSGGSNTGELFF
CDR3 DNA: TGTGCCACCAGTGACGGGACTAGCGGGGGTTCGAACACCGGGGAGCTGTTTTTT

D gene: .
J gene: TRBJ1-1
clone size: few
V gene: TRBV7-9
CDR3 protein: CASVALRTEAFF
CDR3 DNA: TGTGCCAGCGTGGCTCTCAGGACTGAAGCTTTCTTT

D gene: .
J gene: TRBJ2-2
clone size: many
V gene: TRBV3-1
CDR3 protein: CASSQGGELFF
CDR3 DNA: TGTGCCAGCAGCCAAGGGGGGGAGCTGTTTTTT

D gene: .
J gene: TRBJ1-6
clone size: .
V gene: TRBV5-6
CDR3 protein: CASRFRDDGTPLHF
CDR3 DNA: TGTGCCAGCAGATTCCGGGACGACGGTACACCCCTCCACTTT

D gene: .
J gene: TRBJ2-7
clone size: many
V gene: TRBV3-1
CDR3 protein: CASSQDYLRAYEQYF
CDR3 DNA: TGTGCCAGCAGCCAAGATTACTTAAGGGCCTACGAGCAGTACTTC

D gene: .
J gene: TRBJ2-1
clone size: many
V gene: TRBV9
CDR3 protein: CASSVGANNEQFF
CDR3 DNA: TGTGCCAGCAGCGTAGGGGCCAACAATGAGCAGTTCTTC

D gene: .
J gene: TRBJ1-1
clone size: .
V gene: TRBV9
CDR3 protein: CASSVATGPEAFF
CDR3 DNA: TGTGCCAGCAGCGTAGCTACAGGGCCTGAAGCTTTCTTT

D gene: .
J gene: TRBJ1-4
clone size: many
V gene: TRBV5-1
CDR3 protein: CASRLWGEVNEKLFF
CDR3 DNA: TGCGCCAGCAGACTGTGGGGGGAGGTTAATGAAAAACTGTTTTTT

D gene: .
J gene: TRBJ1-5
clone size: many
V gene: TRBV20-1
CDR3 protein: CSASGDQPQHF
CDR3 DNA: TGCAGTGCTAGCGGGGATCAGCCCCAGCATTTT

D gene: .
J gene: TRBJ1-6
clone size: many
V gene: TRBV5-1
CDR3 protein: CASSQAAPSSSYNSPLHF
CDR3 DNA: TGCGCCAGCAGCCAAGCCGCTCCTTCCAGCTCCTATAATTCACCCCTCCACTTT

D gene: .
J gene: TRBJ1-4
clone size: .
V gene: TRBV6-6
CDR3 protein: CASSHSLRGGGLGEKLFF
CDR3 DNA: TGTGCCAGCAGTCACTCCTTAAGGGGGGGGGGCCTCGGTGAAAAACTGTTTTTT

D gene: .
J gene: TRBJ1-1
clone size: .
V gene: TRBV5-1
CDR3 protein: CASTHSGNTEAFF
CDR3 DNA: TGCGCCAGCACCCATTCAGGGAACACTGAAGCTTTCTTT

D gene: .
J gene: TRBJ1-5
clone size: many
V gene: TRBV20-1
CDR3 protein: CSASGLFNQPQHF
CDR3 DNA: TGCAGTGCTAGTGGCCTGTTCAATCAGCCCCAGCATTTT

D gene: .
J gene: TRBJ1-1
clone size: once
V gene: TRBV20-1
CDR3 protein: CNAKQGGRTEAFF
CDR3 DNA: TGCAATGCCAAGCAGGGTGGACGCACTGAAGCTTTCTTT

D gene: .
J gene: TRBJ2-7
clone size: .
V gene: TRBV7-2
CDR3 protein: CAPSSRGEQYF
CDR3 DNA: TGTGCCCCCTCCAGCCGAGGCGAGCAGTACTTC

D gene: .
J gene: TRBJ1-6
clone size: .
V gene: TRBV11-3
CDR3 protein: CAGSLTYNSPLHF
CDR3 DNA: TGTGCCGGCAGCTTAACCTATAATTCACCCCTCCACTTC

D gene: .
J gene: TRBJ2-5
clone size: many
V gene: TRBV11-3
CDR3 protein: CASSLGKAETQYF
CDR3 DNA: TGTGCCAGCAGCTTAGGGAAGGCGGAGACCCAGTACTTC

D gene: TRBD2
J gene: TRBJ2-1
clone size: many
V gene: TRBV29-1
CDR3 protein: CSVDPGLAGGPYNEQFF
CDR3 DNA: TGCAGCGTTGATCCGGGACTAGCGGGGGGGCCCTACAATGAGCAGTTCTTC

D gene: .
J gene: TRBJ2-7
clone size: many
V gene: TRBV7-9
CDR3 protein: CASSFISYEQYF
CDR3 DNA: TGTGCCAGCAGCTTTATCAGCTACGAGCAGTACTTC

D gene: TRBD2
J gene: TRBJ2-7
clone size: many
V gene: TRBV6-4
CDR3 protein: CASPPGTSGGIYEQYF
CDR3 DNA: TGTGCCAGTCCACCCGGGACTAGCGGGGGTATTTACGAGCAGTACTTC

D gene: .
J gene: TRBJ2-7
clone size: many
V gene: TRBV4-3
CDR3 protein: CASSQDLTGLTYYEQYF
CDR3 DNA: TGCGCCAGCAGCCAAGATTTGACGGGACTTACCTACTACGAGCAGTACTTC

D gene: .
J gene: TRBJ1-1
clone size: .
V gene: TRBV6-5
CDR3 protein: CASSYTLPNTEAFF
CDR3 DNA: TGTGCCAGCAGTTACACCCTACCGAACACTGAAGCTTTCTTT

D gene: .
J gene: TRBJ1-2
clone size: .
V gene: TRBV4-3
CDR3 protein: CASSPGQGMDGYTF
CDR3 DNA: TGCGCCAGCAGCCCGGGGCAGGGAATGGATGGCTACACCTTC

D gene: TRBD1
J gene: TRBJ1-2
clone size: .
V gene: TRBV6-1
CDR3 protein: CASSRGQRDYGYTF
CDR3 DNA: TGTGCCAGCAGTCGGGGACAGCGAGACTATGGCTACACCTTC

D gene: TRBD1
J gene: TRBJ2-1
clone size: many
V gene: TRBV24-1
CDR3 protein: CATSARQGVDNEQFF
CDR3 DNA: TGTGCCACCAGTGCAAGACAGGGGGTAGACAATGAGCAGTTCTTC

D gene: TRBD2
J gene: TRBJ2-7
clone size: many
V gene: TRBV20-1
CDR3 protein: CSAVLAGRYEQYF
CDR3 DNA: TGCAGTGCCGTTCTAGCGGGAAGGTACGAGCAGTACTTC

D gene: .
J gene: TRBJ2-3
clone size: many
V gene: TRBV6-1
CDR3 protein: CASSEALLRTTDTQYF
CDR3 DNA: TGTGCCAGCAGTGAAGCCTTACTCCGGACCACAGATACGCAGTATTTT

D gene: .
J gene: TRBJ2-7
clone size: .
V gene: TRBV10-3
CDR3 protein: CAVSSDFSAYEQYF
CDR3 DNA: TGTGCCGTCAGTTCGGACTTCTCGGCCTACGAGCAGTACTTC

D gene: .
J gene: TRBJ1-5
clone size: few
V gene: TRBV28
CDR3 protein: CASSTLRGLNQPQHF
CDR3 DNA: TGTGCCAGCAGCACCTTACGGGGGCTCAATCAGCCCCAGCATTTT

D gene: .
J gene: TRBJ1-4
clone size: .
V gene: TRBV10-3
CDR3 protein: CAIRGDEKLFF
CDR3 DNA: TGTGCCATCAGGGGGGATGAAAAACTGTTTTTT

D gene: .
J gene: TRBJ1-2
clone size: many
V gene: TRBV7-6
CDR3 protein: CASSLGMGGTNYGYTF
CDR3 DNA: TGTGCCAGCAGCTTAGGGATGGGAGGGACGAACTATGGCTACACCTTC

D gene: .
J gene: TRBJ2-7
clone size: once
V gene: TRBV7-9
CDR3 protein: CVRWIFRVETDYEQYF
CDR3 DNA: TGTGTGCGCTGGATCTTCAGAGTGGAGACGGACTACGAGCAGTACTTC

D gene: .
J gene: TRBJ1-6
clone size: .
V gene: TRBV7-2
CDR3 protein: CASSPEIRNSPLHF
CDR3 DNA: TGTGCCAGCAGCCCCGAGATAAGGAATTCACCCCTCCACTTT

D gene: .
J gene: TRBJ1-3
clone size: many
V gene: TRBV7-6
CDR3 protein: CASSLGNTIYF
CDR3 DNA: TGTGCCAGCAGCTTAGGAAACACCATATATTTT

D gene: TRBD2
J gene: TRBJ2-3
clone size: few
V gene: TRBV6-5
CDR3 protein: CASSHSSPSGGAYTDTQYF
CDR3 DNA: TGTGCCAGCAGTCACTCTTCGCCTAGCGGGGGAGCCTACACAGATACGCAGTATTTT

D gene: TRBD2
J gene: TRBJ2-1
clone size: many
V gene: TRBV5-8
CDR3 protein: CASSLLWTSGGNEQFF
CDR3 DNA: TGTGCCAGCAGCTTGCTTTGGACTAGCGGGGGCAATGAGCAGTTCTTC

D gene: TRBD1
J gene: TRBJ2-2
clone size: .
V gene: TRBV5-4
CDR3 protein: CASSPGTAFNTGELFF
CDR3 DNA: TGTGCCAGCAGCCCCGGGACAGCGTTCAACACCGGGGAGCTGTTTTTT

D gene: TRBD2
J gene: TRBJ2-1
clone size: .
V gene: TRBV7-3
CDR3 protein: CTSSPSGSYNEQLF
CDR3 DNA: TGTACCAGCAGCCCTAGCGGCTCCTACAATGAGCAGCTCTTC

D gene: TRBD2
J gene: TRBJ2-1
clone size: .
V gene: TRBV7-9
CDR3 protein: CASSFEGLAGASHNEQFF
CDR3 DNA: TGTGCCAGCAGCTTTGAAGGACTAGCGGGTGCATCCCACAATGAGCAGTTCTTC